Listed here are 25 T cell receptor beta chains from one sample, sequenced in a study of CD8+ T cells in alopecia areata. Sequencing templates came from extracted RNA that was reverse transcribed into cDNA. Generated by immunoSEQ multiplex PCR, the TCRdb table keeps only in-frame clones and is missing some. Of 140,000 to 150,000 clones listed, more than 75% are singletons. Here the sequenced sample was CD8+ T cells sorted from blood, taken at week 0. The receptor set was obtained from a human donor with alopecia areata.

This chain connects TRBV18 to TRBJ2-7; D remains unclear. The V end lost 3 bases, the J end lost 5 bases, and 5 bases lay between the germline ends. The CDR3 length is 11 residues. Germline-derived CDR1 and CDR2 are KGHSH and LQKENI. In DNA, the CDR3 is TGTGCCAGCTCACCGATAAACGAGCAGTACTTC. Its protein product is CASSPINEQYF.

The V call is TRBV5-4, the J call TRBJ2-2; the D gene is possibly TRBD2 (5 bases). V was pared by 0 bases and J by 5 bases, with 14 bases between. The CDR3 has 16 amino acids. The germline CDR1 and CDR2 sequences are SGHNT and YYREEE (reference sequence). The CDR3, as DNA: TGTGCCAGCAGCTTGGGTTTGGGGAGAAGGACCGGGGAGCTGTTTTTT. This translates into CASSLGLGRRTGELFF.

V usage is TRBV15 and J usage is TRBJ2-1, with D hard to call. CDR3 length: 13 amino acids. Deletions cut 0 bases from V and 12 bases from J, with 12 bases between. Germline V gives CDR1 LNHNV, CDR2 YYDKDF (reference sequence). For the CDR3, the DNA is TGTGCCACCAGCAGAGATCTCGTCGAAGGGCAGTTCTTC. Translating gives CATSRDLVEGQFF.

This chain links TRBV5-4 with TRBJ1-1; D call uncertain. Germline CDR1 SGHNT, CDR2 YYREEE (reference sequence). V shed 2 bases and J shed 5 bases, with 16 bases lying between them. This CDR3 has 15 amino acids. CDR3 DNA sequence: TGTGCCAGCAGCTTACTCGATGGAGAAGAAACTGAAGCTTTCTTT. This codes for CASSLLDGEETEAFF. Full variable domain (outside the CDR3, taken from reference TRBV5-4 and TRBJ1-1): ETGVTQSPTHLIKTRGQQVTLRCSSQSGHNTVSWYQQALGQGPQFIFQYYREEENGRGNFPPRFSGLQFPNYSSELNVNALELDDSALYLCASSLLDGEETEAFFGQGTRLTVV.

This clone was detected only once. This CDR3 is CASSLALAGAFEQFF. DNA for the CDR3: TGTGCCAGCAGCTTAGCGCTAGCGGGGGCCTTTGAGCAGTTCTTC. The rearrangement links TRBV13 to TRBJ2-1; 10 nucleotides agree with TRBD2. Germline-derived CDR1 and CDR2 are PRHDT and FYEKMQ (reference sequence). This CDR3 contains 15 residues. After removal of 1 base from V and 9 bases from J, the junction contained 6 bases not matched to a gene.

J is TRBJ2-3 and V is TRBV9; D perhaps matches TRBD2 (6 bases). V lost 0 bases, J lost 1 base, and 12 bases lay in between. Germline CDR1 is SGDLS and CDR2 is YYNGEE. This CDR3 is 16 amino acids long. The CDR3, as DNA: TGTGCCAGCAGCGTAGATCACGGGGGAGGCACAGATACGCAGTATTTT. Amino acid sequence: CASSVDHGGGTDTQYF.

CDR3: CASTGSGELFF. CDR3 bases: TGTGCCAGTACAGGTTCCGGGGAGCTGTTTTTT. The chain has TRBV27 and TRBJ2-2; the D gene is possibly TRBD1 (5 bases). Deletions cut 9 bases from V and 6 bases from J, with 8 bases between. CDR1 and CDR2 from the germline V gene are MNHEY and SMNVEV (reference sequence). The CDR3 is made up of 11 amino acids.

This rearrangement joins TRBV6-5 to TRBJ2-7; TRBD1 matches 8 bases. This CDR3 comprises 14 residues. The germline gives CDR1 MNHEY, CDR2 SVGAGI. V lost 6 bases and J lost 3; bases outside the gene matches: 7. CDR3 sequence reads: CASRLGTGDYEQYF. CDR3 nucleotides: TGTGCCAGCAGACTGGGGACAGGCGACTACGAGCAGTACTTC.

This chain joins TRBV27 and TRBJ2-5; the match to TRBD2 covers 9 bases. Losses at the gene ends were 5 bases for V and 5 bases for J; bases not matched to a gene: 15. The germline V gene encodes CDR1 MNHEY and CDR2 SMNVEV (reference sequence). The CDR3 contains 17 residues. The DNA for the CDR3 is TGTGCCAGCAGTGTTGGGTCTAGCGGGATCCCCCGGGAGACCCAGTACTTC. It encodes CASSVGSSGIPRETQYF.

The rearrangement links TRBV5-6 to TRBJ2-7, with no clear D. CDR1 SGHDT and CDR2 YYEEEE come from the germline V gene. This CDR3 region has 14 residues. V was trimmed by 6 bases and J by 6 bases, leaving 19 bases between them. The CDR3 spells CASTPGSNPSEQYF. CDR3 DNA: TGTGCCAGCACGCCGGGCTCAAACCCCTCCGAGCAGTACTTC.

V usage is TRBV30 and J usage is TRBJ2-7; D is ambiguous. Trimming stripped 2 bases from V and 4 bases from J, with 6 bases between. Germline-derived CDR1 and CDR2 are GTSNPN and SVGIG (reference sequence). The CDR3 has 11 amino acids. In DNA form, the CDR3 reads TGTGCCTGGAGTTCGGGTTACGAGCAGTACTTC. Protein: CAWSSGYEQYF.

V is TRBV2 and J is TRBJ1-2; 7 positions match TRBD1. Unmatched junction bases numbered 13, after V lost 2 bases and J lost 7 bases. The CDR3 spans 16 residues. Germline values: CDR1 SNHLY, CDR2 FYNNEI. CDR3: CASSEMGQSHPGGYTF. The CDR3 coding sequence is TGTGCCAGCAGTGAAATGGGACAGAGCCACCCAGGTGGCTACACCTTC.

V gene TRBV4-1 combines with J gene TRBJ1-1; D not certain. Trimming shortened V by 0 bases and J by 2 bases, and 7 bases separated the two germline ends. CDR1 and CDR2 from the germline V gene are MGHRA and YSYEKL. The CDR3 runs 14 residues. DNA of the CDR3: TGCGCCAGCAGCCAAGATCCGGAAAACACTGAAGCTTTCTTT. Translated, it gives CASSQDPENTEAFF.

This clone was observed a handful of times. The same CDR3 is also encoded by other DNA sequences in this sample. The V and J genes are TRBV27 and TRBJ2-7, with unresolved D. V was pared by 0 bases and J by 3 bases, with 6 bases between. The CDR3 extends over 13 amino acids. Germline V gives CDR1 MNHEY, CDR2 SMNVEV (reference sequence). The CDR3 bases are TGTGCCAGCAGTTTATCGACGGGCTACGAGCAGTACTTC. Translated, it gives CASSLSTGYEQYF.

This sequence joins TRBV27 and TRBJ2-7; 10 bases agree with TRBD1. V was pared by 5 bases and J by 7 bases, with 11 bases of the junction left unmatched. The CDR3 consists of 15 residues. Germline values: CDR1 MNHEY, CDR2 SMNVEV (reference sequence). This chain's CDR3 is CASSLTTGTGAEQYF. CDR3 DNA: TGTGCCAGCAGTCTAACGACCGGGACAGGGGCAGAGCAGTACTTC.

This clone showed up just once. This rearrangement joins TRBV11-1 to TRBJ2-7, with 7 positions matching TRBD1. The CDR3 consists of 15 residues. J gave up 3 bases and V 5 bases, and 10 bases lay outside the gene matches. Germline CDR1 is SGHAT and CDR2 is FQDESV (reference sequence). CDR3 residues: CASSKGGQSIYEQYF. Written as DNA, the CDR3 is TGTGCCAGCAGCAAAGGGGGACAGTCTATCTACGAGCAGTACTTC.

This clone was counted only a few times. V and J are TRBV7-9 and TRBJ2-3; the D gene is possibly TRBD2 (6 bases). Trimming left V 0 bases short and J 0 bases short, with 13 bases between. Germline CDR1 SEHNR, CDR2 FQNEAQ (reference sequence). The CDR3 runs 17 residues. As DNA, the CDR3 is TGTGCCAGCAGCTTAGCGCTCGGCGGGGCCAGCACAGATACGCAGTATTTT. Amino acids: CASSLALGGASTDTQYF.

V is TRBV5-5 and J is TRBJ1-1; no clear D gene. CDR1 and CDR2 (germline): SGHKS, YYEKEE (reference sequence). Between the trimmed V and J ends, which lost 7 bases and 4 bases, there was a span of 11 bases. The CDR3 runs 12 residues. The CDR3 reads CASVTGGTEAFF. Here the CDR3 DNA reads TGTGCCAGCGTAACGGGAGGCACTGAAGCTTTCTTT.

V gene TRBV7-9 combines with J gene TRBJ2-7; 8 bases are a match to TRBD2. This CDR3 has 14 residues. Germline assignment: CDR1 SEHNR and CDR2 FQNEAQ (reference sequence). V was pared by 5 bases and J by 6 bases, with 9 bases of the junction left unmatched. CDR3 amino acids: CASSTSRRGGEQYF. CDR3 sequence (DNA): TGTGCCAGCAGCACAAGCCGCCGGGGGGGCGAGCAGTACTTC. Looking up the rest from reference TRBV7-9 and TRBJ2-7 gives the full variable domain: DTGVSQNPRHKITKRGQNVTFRCDPISEHNRLYWYRQTLGQGPEFLTYFQNEAQLEKSRLLSDRFSAERPKGSFSTLEIQRTEQGDSAMYLCASSTSRRGGEQYFGPGTRLTVT.

This sequence joins TRBV7-9 and TRBJ1-2, with 7 nucleotides matching TRBD1. This CDR3 region has 14 residues. The ends lost 5 bases at V and 7 bases at J; junction bases unmatched: 10. Germline lookup yields CDR1 SEHNR and CDR2 FQNEAQ (reference sequence). CDR3 protein: CASSPGTVYFGYTF. Here the CDR3 DNA reads TGTGCCAGCAGCCCCGGGACAGTATACTTTGGCTACACCTTC.

J is TRBJ2-7 and V is TRBV5-4, with TRBD1 identical over 9 bases. Trimming took 4 bases from V and 4 from J; bases not matched to a gene: 6. Germline V gene sequence: CDR1 SGHNT, CDR2 YYREEE (reference sequence). The CDR3 covers 14 residues. CDR3 in amino acids: CASSTGQGGYEQYF. For the CDR3, the DNA is TGTGCCAGCAGCACGGGACAGGGTGGATACGAGCAGTACTTC.

This clone is a singleton in its sample. The chain employs TRBV7-9 and TRBJ2-1, with 12 bases identical to TRBD2. Germline V CDR1 and CDR2: SEHNR, FQNEAQ (reference sequence). The CDR3 extends over 15 amino acids. The V segment lost 5 bases and the J segment 8 bases; nucleotides outside the gene matches: 7. CDR3 nucleotide sequence: TGTGCCAGCAGCATACTAGCGGGGGGCCCCCATGAGCAGTTCTTC. Residues: CASSILAGGPHEQFF.

Concerning this clone itself: Other DNA sequences of this sample code for an identical CDR3. V usage is TRBV5-4 and J usage is TRBJ1-5; no definite D call. Looked up from germline, CDR1 is SGHNT and CDR2 is YYREEE (reference sequence). The CDR3 loop spans 12 amino acids. Trimming removed 0 bases at V and 4 bases at J, with 2 bases between. CDR3 sequence: CASSLGNQPQHF. DNA for the CDR3: TGTGCCAGCAGCTTGGGTAATCAGCCCCAGCATTTT.

The chain uses TRBV15 and TRBJ2-3, with 7 bases that match TRBD2. Looked up from germline, CDR1 is LNHNV and CDR2 is YYDKDF (reference sequence). With V trimmed by 9 bases and J by 0 bases, 9 bases remained unmatched. CDR3 length: 15 amino acids. CDR3 sequence: CATLPREDSTDTQYF. CDR3 coding DNA: TGTGCCACGCTCCCACGGGAGGACAGCACAGATACGCAGTATTTT.

V usage is TRBV27 and J usage is TRBJ1-1, with D perhaps matching TRBD1 (5 bases). Trimming took off 0 bases at V and 2 bases at J, with 10 bases between the two ends. In germline, CDR1 is MNHEY, CDR2 SMNVEV (reference sequence). The CDR3 extends over 15 amino acids. CDR3 region: CASSLSRGSNTEAFF. The CDR3 DNA sequence: TGTGCCAGCAGTTTATCGAGGGGATCAAACACTGAAGCTTTCTTT.